Reported below is one T cell receptor (beta chain). The antigen is unknown. TCRdb's table, derived via immunoSEQ multiplex PCR, lists solely in-frame clones and lacks some. Here the sample spans 100,000 or so clones, roughly 89% being singletons. Trimming removed 5 bases from V and 2 bases from J; junction bases left unmatched: 6. Germline CDR1 GTSNPN, CDR2 SVGIG (reference sequence). The CDR3 is 14 residues long. This sample was taken from a study of identifying expanded T cells in peripheral blood. Study-wide results and limits: Technical replicates showed approximately 1.2 changed clones; approximately 2 weeks roughly 15; four weeks 19.

The material sequenced was blood. The receptor comes from a person aged 18 to 70 in good health. The chain combines TRBV30 with TRBJ2-7, with 10 bases identical to TRBD1. CDR3 DNA: TGTGCCTGGGCCACTGGACAGGGGGCCTACGAGCAGTACTTC. Protein product: CAWATGQGAYEQYF.